The present entry profiles one T cell receptor beta chain with its context. The time point: time of PML onset. JC virus DNA in cerebrospinal fluid confirmed the PML diagnosis. Prior interferon beta treatment was universal, and the PML patients were all female. Clones were sequenced by immunoSEQ multiplex PCR, and TCRdb holds only the in-frame ones, with some missing. The repertoire holds 25,000 to 35,000 clones, with less than 90% as singletons. This sample is part of a study of multiple sclerosis patients with progressive multifocal leukoencephalopathy. This specimen consisted of PBMCs, obtained from a patient treated with natalizumab. This sequence originates from a human donor with progressive multifocal leukoencephalopathy.

The CDR3 sequence: CASSYVVNYEQYF. The CDR3 nucleotides read TGTGCCAGCAGTTACGTCGTAAACTACGAGCAGTACTTC. The chain combines TRBV6-9 with TRBJ2-7; the D is unclear. This CDR3 spans 13 amino acids. Germline V CDR1 and CDR2: MNHGY, SVAAGI. V shed 3 bases and J shed 3 bases, with 9 bases lying between them.